A selection of T cell receptor beta chains follows, all from one sample in a study of PD-L1 blockade in urothelial cancer. Some clones are missing from TCRdb's copy, which holds only in-frame ones; the method was immunoSEQ multiplex PCR. Among 65,000 to 80,000 clones listed, under 90% were seen once. Material: PBMCs, obtained around atezolizumab (anti-PD-L1) treatment. These receptors all come from a man between 65 and 85 years old with urothelial cancer. Each CDR3 is given with its conserved first and last residue. A D gene is named only where the DNA matches it firmly. Rows give clone size only sometimes, using once, few, many, or a class for an expanded clone.

CDR3 DNA	CDR3 protein	V gene	D gene	J gene	clone size
TGTGCCACCAGTATCCCGGCGACAGGGGGCCATCAGCCCCAGCATTTT	CATSIPATGGHQPQHF	TRBV15	TRBD1	TRBJ1-5	few
TGTGCCAGCAGCCGCGGGACGAGGGAGACCCAGTACTTC	CASSRGTRETQYF	TRBV5-6	-	TRBJ2-5	-
TGTGCCAGCAGCTCGCAGGGGGAGGAGACCCAGTACTTC	CASSSQGEETQYF	TRBV5-4	TRBD1	TRBJ2-5	-
TGTGCCAGCGGGCAAGGCGGGGGTTCCTACAATGAGCAGTTCTTC	CASGQGGGSYNEQFF	TRBV2	TRBD2	TRBJ2-1	-
TGTGCTAGTGGCCCCGGGACTAGCGGACGCACAGATACGCAGTATTTT	CASGPGTSGRTDTQYF	TRBV12-5	TRBD2	TRBJ2-3	-
TGTGCCAGCAGCTTAGATTCGGACACTGAAGCTTTCTTT	CASSLDSDTEAFF	TRBV11-2	-	TRBJ1-1	-
TGTGCCAGCAGTTTAACGGCAGGGGGCCTTCAGCCCCAGCATTTT	CASSLTAGGLQPQHF	TRBV27	TRBD1	TRBJ1-5	-
TGTGCCAGCAGCCCTCGGACTAGCGGGAACACAGATACGCAGTATTTT	CASSPRTSGNTDTQYF	TRBV27	TRBD2	TRBJ2-3	-
TGTGCCAGTAGTTTAGCGAGTAGCTCCTACAATGAGCAGTTCTTC	CASSLASSSYNEQFF	TRBV19	-	TRBJ2-1	-
TGTGCCAGCAGCGTAGTTGGCAGGGGGAAGGGCAATCAGCCCCAGCATTTT	CASSVVGRGKGNQPQHF	TRBV9	TRBD1	TRBJ1-5	-
TGTGCCAGCAGCAAAGGAGAGTTAATTCCCCCGGAGGACAGATACTCTGGAAACACCATATATTTT	CASSKGELIPPEDRYSGNTIYF	TRBV21-1	-	TRBJ1-3	-
TGTGCCAGCAGTGCTCCTGGGGCTAGCGGGAGTTCCCCCCCTAACGAGCAGTACTTC	CASSAPGASGSSPPNEQYF	TRBV28	TRBD2	TRBJ2-7	-
TGCGCCAGCAGCTCTTCAGGGGCGAACACCGGGGAGCTGTTTTTT	CASSSSGANTGELFF	TRBV5-1	-	TRBJ2-2	-
TGTGCCGGCGGCCTGGGCGGGAGAGCCACAGATACGCAGTATTTT	CAGGLGGRATDTQYF	TRBV2	TRBD2	TRBJ2-3	-
TGCAGCGTTGAAGATCCTGGGAGAATGAACACTGAAGCTTTCTTT	CSVEDPGRMNTEAFF	TRBV29-1	-	TRBJ1-1	few
TGTGCCAGCACCTTCCCCCTTTTGGAGACCCAGTACTTC	CASTFPLLETQYF	TRBV11-2	-	TRBJ2-5	-
TGTGCCAGCAGCTTAGTCCTTCAGGGGGCAGCGGAAACCGGGGAGCTGTTTTTT	CASSLVLQGAAETGELFF	TRBV11-2	TRBD1	TRBJ2-2	once
TGTGCCAGCAGTTACACAGATACGCAGTATTTT	CASSYTDTQYF	TRBV7-2	-	TRBJ2-3	-
TGTGCCAGCAGCGTCGGGACTAGCGGGAGCCACAATGAGCAGTTCTTC	CASSVGTSGSHNEQFF	TRBV9	TRBD2	TRBJ2-1	-
TGTGCCAGCAGCCAAGATCGGGGGCCTAGCGGGAGGGGAACAGCGGGGGAGCTGTTTTTT	CASSQDRGPSGRGTAGELFF	TRBV4-2	TRBD2	TRBJ2-2	-
TGCGCCAGCAGCTTGGTTGGAGGGAACACTGAAGCTTTCTTT	CASSLVGGNTEAFF	TRBV5-1	-	TRBJ1-1	few
TGTGCCAGCAGCGTAGGTAGTTCTAACTATGGCTACACCTTC	CASSVGSSNYGYTF	TRBV9	-	TRBJ1-2	-
TGTGCCAGCAGCGTAAGTCGGCAGGGGTGTTACTACGAGCAGTACTTC	CASSVSRQGCYYEQYF	TRBV9	-	TRBJ2-7	-
TGTGCCTGGGGACAGTCCTACGAGCAGTACTTC	CAWGQSYEQYF	TRBV30	-	TRBJ2-7	-
TGTGCCAGCAGCGCTTCGGGACTACTCACCGGGGAGCTGTTTTTT	CASSASGLLTGELFF	TRBV5-4	TRBD2	TRBJ2-2	-
TGTGCCAGCAGCCCGGGGGGAGATAGTACCGGGGAGCTGTTTTTT	CASSPGGDSTGELFF	TRBV5-5	TRBD2	TRBJ2-2	-
TGTGCCAGCAGCCCGAGCTCCTACAATGAGCAGTTCTTC	CASSPSSYNEQFF	TRBV7-9	-	TRBJ2-1	once
TGTGCCAGCAGCCCCTGGGCGGGAGAAAACATTCAGTACTTC	CASSPWAGENIQYF	TRBV9	TRBD2	TRBJ2-4	once
TGTGCCAGCTCACCTGGGAGGGCTGGCACCGGGGAGCTGTTTTTT	CASSPGRAGTGELFF	TRBV18	TRBD2	TRBJ2-2	-
TGTGCCAGCAGCGGCCGACAGTTCGCGAACACCGGGGAGCTGTTTTTT	CASSGRQFANTGELFF	TRBV9	-	TRBJ2-2	-
TGTGCCAGCAGCCCGTCCGCGGGAGGGCGGGAGACCCAGTACTTC	CASSPSAGGRETQYF	TRBV7-3	TRBD2	TRBJ2-5	-
TGTGCCAGCAGCTTAGCTGGGGGGAAGCCTTACGAGCAGTACTTC	CASSLAGGKPYEQYF	TRBV7-9	-	TRBJ2-7	-
TGTGCCAGCAGCTTGCCGGGGGGCACCGGGGAGCTGTTTTTT	CASSLPGGTGELFF	TRBV5-4	TRBD2	TRBJ2-2	-
TGTGCCAGCAGCTTAGGGACTAGCGGTGAAAACAATGAGCAGTTCTTC	CASSLGTSGENNEQFF	TRBV5-8	TRBD2	TRBJ2-1	-
TGTGCCAGCAGTCCCGAACAGGTGTACACCGGGGAGCTGTTTTTT	CASSPEQVYTGELFF	TRBV27	-	TRBJ2-2	-
TGCGCCAGCAGTCATCCCCGACTAGCGGGAGGGCCGGAGAACTCTGAGCAGTACTTC	CASSHPRLAGGPENSEQYF	TRBV23-1	TRBD2	TRBJ2-7	-
TGTGCCAGTAGCTGGGAGGACTATGGCTACACCTTC	CASSWEDYGYTF	TRBV19	-	TRBJ1-2	few
TGTGCCAGCAGTCCTCCGGGGACAGGGAGGGTCTATGGCTACACCTTC	CASSPPGTGRVYGYTF	TRBV28	TRBD1	TRBJ1-2	-
TGTGCCAGCAGTTTAGGGGGAGGTTGGTACAATGAGCAGTTCTTC	CASSLGGGWYNEQFF	TRBV27	-	TRBJ2-1	-
TGTGCCAGCTCAAGCGGACCCCTTGGCGAGCAGTACTTC	CASSSGPLGEQYF	TRBV7-6	-	TRBJ2-7	-
TGTGCCAGCAGCCCGGGGACAGCTTCCGGCCCCTATGGCTACACCTTC	CASSPGTASGPYGYTF	TRBV5-4	TRBD1	TRBJ1-2	-
TGTGCCAGTAGTCCGATGACGCCCCCGGGCCAGCATTTT	CASSPMTPPGQHF	TRBV19	-	TRBJ1-5	-
TGCGCCAGCAGCCCAGTTGTGGGCCAGCCCCAGCATTTT	CASSPVVGQPQHF	TRBV10-2	-	TRBJ1-5	-
TGTGCCAGCAGCTTAATGGGGGGGGCCAGGGGTCAGCCCCAGCATTTT	CASSLMGGARGQPQHF	TRBV7-2	-	TRBJ1-5	once
TGTGCCAGCAAACCGGGACTGGGCGCAGATACGCAGTATTTT	CASKPGLGADTQYF	TRBV27	-	TRBJ2-3	-
TGTGCCAGCAGCCAAGTATTAGGGGGGGCTCATGGCTACACCTTC	CASSQVLGGAHGYTF	TRBV4-2	-	TRBJ1-2	-
TGCGCCAGCAGCTTGGATGTGGGCACAGCCTATGGCTACACCTTC	CASSLDVGTAYGYTF	TRBV5-1	-	TRBJ1-2	-